The following is a T cell receptor (beta chain) sequence with its context. The CDR3 has 13 residues. The V gene lost 3 bases and the J gene lost 5 bases, with 9 bases spanning the gap. The sample belongs to a study of blood T cells in healthy people across ages. Each individual donor underwent a draw of ten milliliters of peripheral blood. A second PCR, run for about 7 to 12 cycles, used a sample-barcoded 5' primer plus a J-beta primer mix. Tagging of each cDNA molecule was performed by a template-switch adaptor with 12 random nucleotides. TCRdb independently ran MiXCR on the 5' RACE reads; one entry per CDR3 protein. Altogether about 930,000 distinct CDR3 sequences are present, just under 30% being singletons, with the ten largest covering more than 8.5%. These data were also filed under a second study, of T cells of mothers and their children. As reported in that work: At around 1.5 ug per 15 ul, all of the extracted RNA went into cDNA synthesis. The search for persistent microchimeric T cell clones detected none.

Sequencing was done on a sample of blood. The receptor was derived from a woman aged 40 to 55 in good health. The V gene is TRBV12-3 or TRBV12-4, the J gene TRBJ2-3; D remains unclear. The DNA of the CDR3 is TGTGCCAGCAGTTTGACTTGGGGAGATACGCAGTATTTT. It specifies CASSLTWGDTQYF.